A selection of T cell receptor beta chains follows, all from one sample in a study of shared clonotypes between healthy human individuals. Profiled with immunoSEQ multiplex PCR; TCRdb holds only in-frame clones, not every one. The repertoire consists of roughly 500,000 clones, with more than 65% occurring once and the leading ten covering roughly 12%. Sequencing used PBMCs. Every receptor here comes from a middle-aged woman in good health. Some clones in this sample may be carry-over from other donors' samples. CDR3s include the opening cysteine and the closing phenylalanine or tryptophan. Fields, in order: CDR3 length, D gene, clone size, J gene, V gene, CDR3 protein, CDR3 DNA. D genes are given only for firm matches. Clone sizes are given selectively: once, few, many, or a class where the clone is expanded.

length: 15; D: .; size: .; J: TRBJ1-1; V: TRBV21-1; CDR3: CASSKDGEPNTEAFF; DNA: TGTGCCAGCAGCAAAGACGGGGAACCGAACACTGAAGCTTTCTTT
length: 17; D: .; size: .; J: TRBJ2-2; V: TRBV11-2; CDR3: CASSLGPVRAHTGELFF; DNA: TGTGCCAGCAGCTTAGGACCCGTGAGGGCCCACACCGGGGAGCTGTTTTTT
length: 11; D: .; size: few; J: TRBJ2-5; V: TRBV20-1; CDR3: CSGAVQETQYF; DNA: TGCAGTGGGGCGGTACAAGAGACCCAGTACTTC
length: 14; D: .; size: .; J: TRBJ2-3; V: TRBV27; CDR3: CASRGTPSTDTQYF; DNA: TGTGCCAGCAGAGGGACTCCTAGCACAGATACGCAGTATTTT
length: 15; D: .; size: .; J: TRBJ2-2; V: TRBV9; CDR3: CASSVTGDHTGELFF; DNA: TGTGCCAGCAGCGTAACCGGGGATCACACCGGGGAGCTGTTTTTT
length: 14; D: TRBD2; size: .; J: TRBJ2-7; V: TRBV27; CDR3: CASSLAGASFEQYF; DNA: TGTGCCAGCAGTCTAGCGGGAGCCTCCTTCGAGCAGTACTTC
length: 16; D: .; size: .; J: TRBJ1-4; V: TRBV6-5; CDR3: CASSYRIPQGGEKLFF; DNA: TGTGCCAGCAGTTACAGGATCCCCCAGGGCGGTGAAAAACTGTTTTTT
length: 15; D: .; size: .; J: TRBJ1-5; V: TRBV7-8; CDR3: CASSLRMGDWQPQHF; DNA: TGTGCCAGCAGCTTGAGAATGGGGGACTGGCAGCCCCAGCATTTT
length: 16; D: TRBD2; size: .; J: TRBJ2-1; V: TRBV7-9; CDR3: CASSLALAGTYNEQFF; DNA: TGTGCCAGCAGCTTAGCACTAGCGGGGACCTACAATGAGCAGTTCTTC
length: 15; D: .; size: .; J: TRBJ2-7; V: TRBV28; CDR3: CASRPRGLAVYEQYF; DNA: TGTGCCAGCAGGCCCCGGGGTTTGGCGGTCTACGAGCAGTACTTC
length: 15; D: TRBD2; size: .; J: TRBJ2-3; V: TRBV11-2; CDR3: CASSLAGGGADTQYF; DNA: TGTGCCAGCAGCTTAGCGGGAGGTGGGGCAGATACGCAGTATTTT
length: 15; D: TRBD1; size: many; J: TRBJ2-7; V: TRBV4-2; CDR3: CASREGQGESYEQYF; DNA: TGTGCCAGCAGGGAGGGACAGGGTGAATCCTACGAGCAGTACTTC
length: 16; D: .; size: .; J: TRBJ2-7; V: TRBV4-2; CDR3: CASSQDGPGNAYEQYF; DNA: TGTGCCAGCAGCCAAGACGGACCAGGGAATGCGTACGAGCAGTACTTC
length: 14; D: .; size: .; J: TRBJ2-3; V: TRBV9; CDR3: CASSVVGNTDTQYF; DNA: TGTGCCAGCAGCGTAGTGGGGAACACAGATACGCAGTATTTT
length: 17; D: TRBD2; size: .; J: TRBJ2-5; V: TRBV5-8; CDR3: CASSLVLRGSREETQYF; DNA: TGTGCCAGCAGCTTGGTCCTCCGCGGGAGTAGAGAAGAGACCCAGTACTTC
length: 13; D: .; size: .; J: TRBJ2-1; V: TRBV7-3; CDR3: CASSLGQNNEQFF; DNA: TGTGCCAGCAGCTTAGGACAGAACAATGAGCAGTTCTTC
length: 12; D: .; size: .; J: TRBJ2-7; V: TRBV6-1; CDR3: CASSEWGSGRHF; DNA: TGTGCCAGCAGTGAATGGGGGAGCGGACGGCACTTC